This T cell receptor beta chain was sequenced during a study of T cells in Graves' hyperthyroidism and ophthalmopathy. This clonotype was counted only a few times. Amplified TCR beta CDR3 regions came from RNA transcripts. A set of HTBI primers served as the primers for a first-round RT-PCR of the TCR CDR3. MiXCR, applied by TCRdb to the multiplex PCR reads, yields one record per CDR3 protein. The sample yields about 560,000 distinct CDR3 sequences, 16% seen once. The CDR3 spans 16 residues. With V trimmed by 5 bases and J by 2 bases, 10 bases remained unmatched. Germline CDR1 reads SEHNR; CDR2 reads FQNEAQ (reference sequence).

Sequenced material: blood. This sequence joins TRBV7-9 and TRBJ2-7, with TRBD1 matching over 9 bases. The sequence was collected from a woman aged 18-29 years with Graves' hyperthyroidism. The chain's CDR3 is CASSEGGTGRPYEQYF. In nucleotides, the CDR3 is TGTGCCAGCAGCGAGGGGGGGACAGGGAGACCCTACGAGCAGTACTTC.